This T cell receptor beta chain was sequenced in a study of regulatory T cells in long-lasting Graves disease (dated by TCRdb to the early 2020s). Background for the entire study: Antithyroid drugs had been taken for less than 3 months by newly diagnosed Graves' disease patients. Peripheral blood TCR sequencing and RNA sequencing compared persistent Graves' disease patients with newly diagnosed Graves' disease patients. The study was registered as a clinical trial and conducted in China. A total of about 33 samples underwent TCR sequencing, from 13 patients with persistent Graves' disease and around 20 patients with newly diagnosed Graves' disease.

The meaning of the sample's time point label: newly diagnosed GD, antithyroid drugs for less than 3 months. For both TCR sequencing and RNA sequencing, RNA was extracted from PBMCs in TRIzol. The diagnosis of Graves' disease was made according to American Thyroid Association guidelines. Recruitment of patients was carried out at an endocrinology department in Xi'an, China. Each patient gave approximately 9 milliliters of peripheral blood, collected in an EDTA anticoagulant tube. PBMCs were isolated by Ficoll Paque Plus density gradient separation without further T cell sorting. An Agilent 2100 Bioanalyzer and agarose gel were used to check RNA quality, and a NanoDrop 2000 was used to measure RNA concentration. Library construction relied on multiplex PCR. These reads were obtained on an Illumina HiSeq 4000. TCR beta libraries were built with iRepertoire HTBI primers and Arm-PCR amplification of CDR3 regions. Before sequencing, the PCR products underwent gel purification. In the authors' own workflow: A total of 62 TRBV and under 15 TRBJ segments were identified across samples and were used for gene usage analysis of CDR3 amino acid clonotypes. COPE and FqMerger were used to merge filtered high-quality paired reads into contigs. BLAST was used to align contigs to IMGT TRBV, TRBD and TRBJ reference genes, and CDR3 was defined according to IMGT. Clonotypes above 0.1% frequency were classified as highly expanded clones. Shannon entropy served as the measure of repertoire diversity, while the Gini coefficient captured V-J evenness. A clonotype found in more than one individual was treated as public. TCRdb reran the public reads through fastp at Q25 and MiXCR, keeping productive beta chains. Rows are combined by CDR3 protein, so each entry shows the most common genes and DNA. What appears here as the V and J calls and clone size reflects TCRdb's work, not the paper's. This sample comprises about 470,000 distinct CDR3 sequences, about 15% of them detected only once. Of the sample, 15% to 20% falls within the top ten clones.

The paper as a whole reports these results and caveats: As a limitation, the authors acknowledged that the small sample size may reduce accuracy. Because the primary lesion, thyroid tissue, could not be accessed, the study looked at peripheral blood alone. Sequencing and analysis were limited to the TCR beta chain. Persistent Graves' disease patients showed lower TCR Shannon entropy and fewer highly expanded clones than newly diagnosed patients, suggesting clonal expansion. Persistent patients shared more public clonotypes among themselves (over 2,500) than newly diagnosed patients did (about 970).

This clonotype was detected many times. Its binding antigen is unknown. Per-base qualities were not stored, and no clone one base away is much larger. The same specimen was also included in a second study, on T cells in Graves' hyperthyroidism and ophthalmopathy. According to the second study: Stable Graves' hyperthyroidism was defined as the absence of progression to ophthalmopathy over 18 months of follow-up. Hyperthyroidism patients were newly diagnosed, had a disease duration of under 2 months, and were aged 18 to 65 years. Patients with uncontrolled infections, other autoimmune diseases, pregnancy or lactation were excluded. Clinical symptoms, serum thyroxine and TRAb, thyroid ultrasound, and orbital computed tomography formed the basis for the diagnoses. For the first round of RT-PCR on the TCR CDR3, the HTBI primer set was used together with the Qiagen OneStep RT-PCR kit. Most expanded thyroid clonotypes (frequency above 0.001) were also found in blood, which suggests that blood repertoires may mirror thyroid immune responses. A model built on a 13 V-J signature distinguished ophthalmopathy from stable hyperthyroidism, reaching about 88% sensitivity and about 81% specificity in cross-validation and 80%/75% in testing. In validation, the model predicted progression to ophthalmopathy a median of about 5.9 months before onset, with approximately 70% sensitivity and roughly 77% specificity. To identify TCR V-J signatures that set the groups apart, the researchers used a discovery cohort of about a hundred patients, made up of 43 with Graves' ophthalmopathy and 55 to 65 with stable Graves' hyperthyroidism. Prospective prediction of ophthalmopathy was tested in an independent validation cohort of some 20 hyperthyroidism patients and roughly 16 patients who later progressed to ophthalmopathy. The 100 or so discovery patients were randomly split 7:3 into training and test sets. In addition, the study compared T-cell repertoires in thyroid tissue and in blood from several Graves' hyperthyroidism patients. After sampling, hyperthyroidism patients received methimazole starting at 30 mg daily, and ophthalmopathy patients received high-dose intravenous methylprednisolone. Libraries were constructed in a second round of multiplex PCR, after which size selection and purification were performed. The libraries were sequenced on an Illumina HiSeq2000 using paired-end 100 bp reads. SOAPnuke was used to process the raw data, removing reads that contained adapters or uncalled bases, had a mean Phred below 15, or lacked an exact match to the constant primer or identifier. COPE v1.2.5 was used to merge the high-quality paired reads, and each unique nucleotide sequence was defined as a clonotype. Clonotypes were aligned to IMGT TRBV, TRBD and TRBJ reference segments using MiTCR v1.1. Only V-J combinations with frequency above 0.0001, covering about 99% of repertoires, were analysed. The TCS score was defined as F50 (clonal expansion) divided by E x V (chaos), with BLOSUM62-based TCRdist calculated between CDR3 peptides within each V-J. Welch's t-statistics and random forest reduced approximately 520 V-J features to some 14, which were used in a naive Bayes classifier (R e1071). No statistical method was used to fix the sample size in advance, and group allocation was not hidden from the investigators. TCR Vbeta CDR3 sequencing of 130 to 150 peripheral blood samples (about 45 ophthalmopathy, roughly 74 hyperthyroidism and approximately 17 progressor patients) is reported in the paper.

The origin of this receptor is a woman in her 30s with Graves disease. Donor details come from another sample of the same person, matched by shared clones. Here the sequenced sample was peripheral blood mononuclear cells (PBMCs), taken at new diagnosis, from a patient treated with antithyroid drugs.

The sequenced DNA: TGCAGCACTGCGCCAGGGACTTCGGAGAGGGGCAATGAGCAGTTCTTC. The translation is CSTAPGTSERGNEQFF. Recombination linked TRBV20-1 to TRBJ2-1, with TRBD2 tentatively as D gene (6 bases match). Inclusive of the bounding cysteine and phenylalanine, the CDR3 is 16 residues long. The kept DNA is CDR3 alone, 48 bases in frame from the first base. Taken from the germline V gene (reference sequence), the CDR1 and CDR2 loops are DFQATT and SNEGSKA.